This T cell receptor (beta chain) appears in the sequencing data of a study of cytotoxic CD8 clonotypes in ibrutinib-treated CLL. The overall study: Researchers reported about 10 relapsed/refractory and approximately 16 treatment-naive patients, roughly 18 of them IGHV unmutated. General study results and limits: The study found baseline clonality above age-matched healthy donors, tracking circulating CD8+ T-cell counts. Samples were collected at differing times from sustained-remission and progressing patients.

Note on this clone: Its antigen remains unidentified.

Per the germline V gene, CDR1 is KGHSH and CDR2 is LQKENI. The CDR3 consists of 15 residues. Trimming at V came to 2 bases and at J to 3 bases, leaving 5 bases not matched to a gene. Generated by immunoSEQ multiplex PCR, the TCRdb table keeps only in-frame clones and is missing some. The sample yields 250,000 to 350,000 clones, around 76% seen once. Specimen: PBMCs, collected at disease progression, from a patient treated with ibrutinib. The sequence came from a human donor with chronic lymphocytic leukemia. The chain combines TRBV18 with TRBJ2-7; 9 nucleotides agree with TRBD1. Here the CDR3 reads CASSPSQGANYEQYF. CDR3 nucleotides: TGTGCCAGCTCACCATCACAGGGGGCAAACTACGAGCAGTACTTC.